The text below deals with one T cell receptor (beta chain). Survey-level TCR beta sequencing used the immunoSEQ assay. Assay: immunoSEQ multiplex PCR; the TCRdb copy retains only in-frame clones and omits some. This sample has under 65,000 clones; roughly 93% occur once, and the top ten carry approximately 11%. Germline V CDR1 and CDR2: SGHAT, FQNNGV. V was pared by 2 bases and J by 0 bases, with 8 bases between. This CDR3 is 15 amino acids long. The V call is TRBV11-2, the J call TRBJ2-1; D is unresolved. This clonotype was sampled from a man aged 35-49 years with rheumatoid arthritis. Sequences were obtained from PBMCs. The chain's CDR3 is CASSLTSNSYNEQFF. CDR3 in DNA: TGTGCCAGCAGCTTAACTTCTAACTCCTACAATGAGCAGTTCTTC.